What follows describes a single T cell receptor (beta chain). The data belong to a study of blood T cell repertoires in COVID-19. With 5 bases removed from V and 6 bases from J, the gap between germline ends came to 11 bases. This CDR3 region has 13 residues. Germline V lookup: CDR1 LNHDA, CDR2 SQIVND (reference sequence). TCRdb keeps only in-frame clones here, not all; method: immunoSEQ multiplex PCR. Here the sample spans 200,000 or so clones, almost 85% being singletons. The receptor's source is a human donor with acute or convalescent COVID-19. The donor label of this sample is uncertain. What was sequenced was peripheral blood. The rearrangement uses TRBV19 and TRBJ2-1; tentatively, D is TRBD1 (6 bases). The CDR3 bases are TGTGCCAGTAGTCCAAGGACAGTCAATGAGCAGTTCTTC. The encoded protein is CASSPRTVNEQFF.